A selection of T cell receptor beta chains follows, all from one sample in a study of blood T cell repertoires in COVID-19. Clones were sequenced by immunoSEQ multiplex PCR, and TCRdb holds only the in-frame ones, with some missing. The repertoire consists of approximately 190,000 clones, with about nine tenths occurring once and the leading ten covering 5% to 6.5%. The sample taken for sequencing was peripheral blood. The receptors here all came from a man at least 80 years old with acute or convalescent COVID-19. Each CDR3 is given with its conserved first and last residue.

CDR3aa	v_gene	j_gene	len
CASSEFGGGGYTF	TRBV10-2	TRBJ1-2	13
CASSDLGHVLYNEQFF	TRBV6-1	TRBJ2-1	16
CASTWTGGRGYTF	TRBV6-5	TRBJ1-2	13
CASSSRGDNEQFF	TRBV27	TRBJ2-1	13
CASRPGGTNSYEQYF	TRBV19	TRBJ2-7	15
CSLWTEAVGYTF	TRBV29-1	TRBJ1-2	12
CASSYWGVQNSPLHF	TRBV7-2	TRBJ1-6	15
CATSGQGASQPQHF	TRBV24-1	TRBJ1-5	14
CASSASGLAGGGKNIQYF	TRBV19	TRBJ2-4	18
CASSPERESSYNEQFF	TRBV5-4	TRBJ2-1	16